The clone carrying this T cell receptor beta chain occurred many times. This record belongs to a study of early T cells in non-severe SARS-CoV-2 infection. At the level of the study: Sequencing input comprised bulk RNA from unsorted whole blood; chain pairing was not available.

As part of library construction, unique molecular identifiers were attached to individual cDNA molecules. One entry per CDR3 protein results from TCRdb running MiXCR on the 5' RACE reads. The data hold 25,000 to 35,000 distinct CDR3 sequences, with about 5% observed a single time. This CDR3 region has 15 residues. The germline V gene has CDR1 DFQATT and CDR2 SNEGSKA (reference sequence). The ends were cut back, 2 bases at V and 0 bases at J, with 11 bases in the middle. The clonotype originates from an adult who was a healthcare worker with PCR-confirmed SARS-CoV-2 infection or an uninfected control (not recorded which). The chain has TRBV20-1 and TRBJ2-1; D not certain. The sample was whole blood, taken at baseline. For the CDR3, the DNA is TGCAGTGCTAGAATAGGACCCGGCTCCTACAATGAGCAGTTCTTC. Its translation: CSARIGPGSYNEQFF.